Within the sample, the clone carrying this TCR beta chain is medium-sized (0.01 to 0.1%). Over 200 million TCR-beta sequences, together covering 15-18 subjects, were produced by every individual sequencing run that was carried out. TCRdb reprocessed the 5' RACE reads via MiXCR and lists one record per CDR3 protein. The table includes around 51,000 distinct CDR3 sequences, roughly 13% detected once. This entry belongs to a study of neurological immune-mediated disorders. Noted time point: longitudinal time-point 3. Germline V gene data show CDR1 as LGHDT and CDR2 as YNNKEL (reference sequence). The CDR3 is 13 residues long. V lost 4 bases to trimming and J lost 0 bases, with 4 bases between them.

The clonotype originates from a male donor with HTLV-1-associated myelopathy (HAM/TSP). Material for sequencing was PBMCs. The rearrangement uses TRBV3-1 and TRBJ2-1; D unclear. CDR3 DNA sequence: TGTGCCAGCAGCCCTTACTCCTACAATGAGCAGTTCTTC. It is translated as CASSPYSYNEQFF.